These 9 T cell receptor beta chains originate from one sample sequenced in a study of blood T cell repertoires in COVID-19. Generated by immunoSEQ multiplex PCR, the TCRdb table keeps only in-frame clones and is missing some. The profile shows approximately 190,000 clones, around 83% of them singletons. Sequencing was performed on PBMCs or T cells enriched from blood (not recorded which). These receptors all stem from a young woman who had been exposed to COVID-19.

V is TRBV19 and J is TRBJ2-6, with D possibly matching TRBD1 (6 bases). The CDR3 consists of 16 residues. CDR1 and CDR2 from the germline V gene are LNHDA and SQIVND (reference sequence). Trimming removed 4 bases at V and 0 bases at J, with 10 bases between. The DNA for the CDR3 is TGTGCCAGTAGTAGTGGACAGCACTCTGGGGCCAACGTCCTGACTTTC. Its translation is CASSSGQHSGANVLTF.

There are a few counts of this clone. The chain recombines TRBV10-1 with TRBJ1-3; D perhaps matches TRBD1 (6 bases). The CDR3 runs 13 residues. Germline V lookup: CDR1 WNHNN, CDR2 SYGVQD (reference sequence). Deletions cut 7 bases from V and 4 bases from J, with 11 bases between. This CDR3 is CASTGTLGNTIYF. The CDR3 nucleotides read TGCGCCAGCACAGGGACACTCGGAAACACCATATATTTT.

The genes are TRBV6-2 or TRBV6-3 and TRBJ2-1; 7 bases are shared with TRBD1. The CDR3 extends over 14 amino acids. The junction had 3 bases not matched to a gene; V was cut back by 2 bases and J by 5 bases. Germline values: CDR1 MNHEY, CDR2 SVGEGT. The CDR3 nucleotides read TGTGCCAGCAGTTACCCGGGACAGCACAATGAGCAGTTCTTC. Translating it yields CASSYPGQHNEQFF.

This chain connects TRBV5-1 to TRBJ2-5; 9 nucleotides agree with TRBD1. The CDR3 consists of 14 residues. The germline CDR1 and CDR2 sequences are SGHRS and YFSETQ. V shed 4 bases, J shed 5 bases, and the junction held 6 bases outside the gene matches. The CDR3, as DNA: TGCGCCAGCAGCCCGGGACAGGGAGGGGAGACCCAGTACTTC. Translated: CASSPGQGGETQYF. Full variable domain (rest looked up from reference TRBV5-1 and TRBJ2-5): KAGVTQTPRYLIKTRGQQVTLSCSPISGHRSVSWYQQTPGQGLQFLFEYFSETQRNKGNFPGRFSGRQFSNSRSEMNVSTLELGDSALYLCASSPGQGGETQYFGPGTRLLVL.

J is TRBJ2-2 and V is TRBV6-2 or TRBV6-3, with a tentative D call TRBD2 (5 bases). The CDR3 extends over 13 amino acids. From germline, CDR1 is MNHEY and CDR2 SVGEGT. The V end was cut by 2 bases, the J end by 4 bases, with 5 bases between. CDR3 residues: CASSYSGTGELFF. The CDR3 DNA follows: TGTGCCAGCAGTTACAGCGGCACCGGGGAGCTGTTTTTT.

In its sample, this clone was seen once. The chain uses TRBV12-3 or TRBV12-4 and TRBJ2-1; 8 nucleotides align to TRBD2. V lost 1 base and J lost 10; bases outside the gene matches: 0. There are 12 residues in the CDR3. CDR3 DNA: TGTGCCAGCAGTTTAGGCGGGGGGGAGCAGTTCTTC. Amino acids: CASSLGGGEQFF.

The rearrangement joins TRBV7-2 to TRBJ2-7; 8 bases align to TRBD1. The CDR3 runs 15 residues. The junction had 11 bases not matched to a gene; V was cut back by 4 bases and J by 6 bases. CDR1 SGHTA and CDR2 FQGNSA come from the germline V gene. The CDR3 sequence: CASSSSGGSGLEQYF. The DNA for the CDR3 is TGTGCCAGCAGCTCCTCAGGGGGCTCGGGCCTCGAGCAGTACTTC.

Notes on this clone: Sequence at one end of the junction differs from germline and may be a read error. J is TRBJ2-2 and V is TRBV10-1; D gene uncertain. The CDR3 covers 15 residues. The germline V gene has CDR1 WNHNN and CDR2 SYGVQD (reference sequence). The CDR3 region is CASSDLSRNAGELFF. The CDR3 coding sequence is TGCGCCAGCAGTGACTTGTCTAGGAACGCCGGGGAGCTGTTTTTT.

The rearrangement links TRBV10-1 to TRBJ2-5, with D uncertain. With 3 bases removed from V and 2 bases from J, the gap between germline ends came to 7 bases. The germline V gene encodes CDR1 WNHNN and CDR2 SYGVQD (reference sequence). The CDR3 has 13 residues. This CDR3 reads CASSDPGQETQYF. CDR3 DNA sequence: TGCGCCAGCAGTGACCCGGGTCAAGAGACCCAGTACTTC.